This TCR beta chain derives from a study of cytotoxic CD8 clonotypes in ibrutinib-treated CLL (dated by TCRdb to the early 2020s). The study in broad terms: The cohort included roughly 15 treatment-naive and roughly 10 relapsed/refractory patients; roughly 17 were IGHV unmutated. Cryopreserved peripheral blood mononuclear cells were obtained before treatment, at response, and at either sustained remission or disease progression. Responses were partial in around 25 patients and complete in 2; after median about 70 months follow-up, some 14 stayed in remission and 12 progressed. Longitudinal samples were obtainable from about 30% of the roughly 86 participants in the trial. An average of approximately 260,000 productive templates and some 100,000 productive rearrangements was obtained per sample. Every sample from remission and from progressive disease was obtained while the patients were still on ibrutinib. The response samples were drawn at a median of roughly twelve months into treatment, with a range of roughly 6 to 40 months. The study at large found these results: Sampling times were not matched between patients in sustained remission and patients whose disease was progressing, and lymph node repertoires were not examined. Baseline clonality was found to be higher than that of age-matched healthy donors and was strongly correlated with circulating CD8+ T-cell counts. An increase in clonality was observed at ibrutinib response, with clonality remaining stable during sustained remission and falling back toward baseline at progression. Public clonotypes were rare and either contracted or stayed stable during treatment, and the rise in clonality at ibrutinib response reflected the expansion of private clonotypes.

On a MiSeq, deep resolution sequencing aimed for a depth between 1 in 1 million and 1 in 200,000 T cells, with each clonotype covered roughly 10x on average. TCR beta libraries were generated with the immunoSEQ hsTCRB Kit. From the authors' description of their analysis: ImmunoSEQ Data Assistant and ImmunoSEQ Analyzer were used for data analysis, and V, D and J genes were assigned according to IMGT definitions. Clonality, with values ranging from 0 to 1, was calculated as one minus the normalized Shannon entropy of productive rearrangement frequencies. Public clonotype analysis was restricted to overrepresented clonotypes comprising at least 0.05% of each patient's repertoire. Some 13 repertoires from age-matched healthy donors, obtained from immuneACCESS, served as clonality controls. What TCRdb holds here is the immuneACCESS table cut down to in-frame rearrangements. Part of the clones is not present; checked against another copy, under half of the missing clones reflect an unresolved V gene, and the others are unexplained. Clone size and V and J calls were adopted from that table, with D and trimming inferred from the DNA. This sample holds approximately 190,000 clones; just under 80% were observed only once. Approximately 10% of the sample rests with the top ten.

Counted from cysteine to phenylalanine, this CDR3 has 16 amino acids. The kept DNA is CDR3 alone, 48 bases in frame from the first base. Unmatched junction bases come to 8, with V trimmed by 2 bases and J by 3 bases. The germline V gene provides CDR1 SGHRS and CDR2 YFSETQ. The intended sense of this specimen's time point label: approximately twelve months on ibrutinib. For TCR beta library preparation, 1.5 to 2 micrograms of genomic DNA were isolated from cryopreserved PBMCs. Longitudinal blood samples from CLL patients receiving ibrutinib monotherapy were subjected to high-throughput TCR beta sequencing. The patients were enrolled in a single-center, open-label phase 2 trial of ibrutinib monotherapy. In the case of this clone: Its cognate antigen has yet to be identified. No base-level quality is on record; no much larger clone is a single base apart.

This clonotype was obtained from a human donor with chronic lymphocytic leukemia. This receptor chain uses TRBV5-1 and TRBJ1-1; 9 central nucleotides agree with TRBD1. Sequenced here: PBMCs, sampled after 12 months of ibrutinib treatment. The nucleotide sequence is given as TGCGCCAGCAGCTTTGTTTACAGGGGGCCGGACACTGAAGCTTTCTTT. This sequence encodes CASSFVYRGPDTEAFF. Outside the CDR3, residues come from the reference TRBV5-1 and TRBJ1-1 proteins, so the full variable domain is: KAGVTQTPRYLIKTRGQQVTLSCSPISGHRSVSWYQQTPGQGLQFLFEYFSETQRNKGNFPGRFSGRQFSNSRSEMNVSTLELGDSALYLCASSFVYRGPDTEAFFGQGTRLTVV.